A selection of T cell receptor beta chains follows, all from one sample in a study of blood T cell repertoires in COVID-19. TCRdb's table, derived via immunoSEQ multiplex PCR, lists solely in-frame clones and lacks some. The sample records 150,000 to 200,000 clones, about 80% being singletons. The sample comprised peripheral blood. These receptors all come from a human donor in a cohort sampled during active COVID-19. The CDR3 runs from the conserved cysteine through the conserved F or W. Each record gives: J gene, CDR3 length, D gene, clone size, V gene, CDR3 DNA, CDR3 protein. A D gene is named only where the DNA matches it firmly. The size field is filled for only some rows; it gives once, few, many or a size class.

TRBJ2-5 | 12 | - | - | TRBV18 | TGTGCCAGCTCACCTTCGCAAGAGACCCAGTACTTC | CASSPSQETQYF
TRBJ2-7 | 15 | - | - | TRBV7-6 | TGTGCCAGCAGCTTCTCGGGACAAAGCTCCTACGAGCAGTACTTC | CASSFSGQSSYEQYF
TRBJ1-3 | 13 | - | - | TRBV19 | TGTGCCAGTACAACCTTCGTCCGGGACACCATATATTTT | CASTTFVRDTIYF
TRBJ2-7 | 13 | - | - | TRBV6-5 | TGTGCCAGCAGTCGGGAGACCCGCCACGAGCAGTACTTC | CASSRETRHEQYF
TRBJ2-7 | 16 | TRBD2 | - | TRBV6-1 | TGTGCCAGCAGTGAAGCGCATCTAGCGGGGGGTTACGAGCAGTACTTC | CASSEAHLAGGYEQYF
TRBJ2-3 | 16 | TRBD2 | - | TRBV7-6 | TGTGCCAGCAGCTTACTTACTAGCGGAAGCACAGATACGCAGTATTTT | CASSLLTSGSTDTQYF
TRBJ2-1 | 16 | TRBD1 | - | TRBV10-3 | TGTGCCATCAGGTACTCCGGGACAGGGGATTACAATGAGCAGTTCTTC | CAIRYSGTGDYNEQFF
TRBJ1-4 | 12 | TRBD1 | - | TRBV7-6 | TGTGCCAGCAGCTTAGGACAGGGTCAACTGTTTTTT | CASSLGQGQLFF
TRBJ1-1 | 15 | - | once | TRBV6-5 | TGTGCCAGCAGTATCTATCACGACTTTGGAACTGAAGCTTTCTTT | CASSIYHDFGTEAFF
TRBJ1-6 | 14 | - | few | TRBV6-5 | TGTGCCAGCGGGGAGGGCTCCTATAATTCACCCCTCCACTTT | CASGEGSYNSPLHF
TRBJ1-1 | 14 | - | - | TRBV19 | TGTGCCAGTAGTATACGACAGCTGAACACTGAAGCTTTCTTT | CASSIRQLNTEAFF
TRBJ1-3 | 14 | TRBD1 | - | TRBV4-2 | TGTGCCAGCAGCCAAGACCTAGGGACAGGCACCATATATTTT | CASSQDLGTGTIYF
TRBJ2-5 | 14 | - | - | TRBV4-2 | TGTGCCAGCAGCCAAGGGACTCAAGGGGAGACCCAGTACTTC | CASSQGTQGETQYF
TRBJ1-1 | 15 | TRBD1 | - | TRBV29-1 | TGCAGCGTTGAAGATCTGAGGGGGCGAAACACTGAAGCTTTCTTT | CSVEDLRGRNTEAFF
TRBJ2-7 | 14 | - | - | TRBV2 | TGTGCCAGCAGAGTGGGACTCCTTTTCCGGGAGCAGTACTTC | CASRVGLLFREQYF
TRBJ1-2 | 14 | TRBD1 | - | TRBV6-5 | TGTGCCAGCAGACCGGACAGGGAAAGTCGTGGCTACACCTTC | CASRPDRESRGYTF
TRBJ1-6 | 15 | - | - | TRBV5-6 | TGTGCCAGCAGCCTCAGACGGAGGGAAAGTTCACCCCTCCACTTT | CASSLRRRESSPLHF
TRBJ1-2 | 15 | - | - | TRBV19 | TGTGCCAGTAGTACCCCCGACAGCCCCCTGTATGGCTACACCTTC | CASSTPDSPLYGYTF
TRBJ2-7 | 11 | - | - | TRBV10-2 | TGCGCCAGCAGTGAAGGCCCGGGGCAGTACTTC | CASSEGPGQYF
TRBJ2-3 | 13 | - | - | TRBV12-5 | TGTGCTAGTGCGCTAAGCGGCAGGGATACGCAGTATTTT | CASALSGRDTQYF
TRBJ2-2 | 14 | TRBD1 | - | TRBV10-2 | TGCGCCAGCAGTACAGGGGAGAGGACCGGGGAGCTGTTTTTT | CASSTGERTGELFF
TRBJ2-7 | 11 | - | - | TRBV2 | TGTGCCAGCAGATACTCCTACGAGCAGTACTTC | CASRYSYEQYF
TRBJ1-4 | 15 | - | few | TRBV4-1 | TGCGCCAGCAGCCCCCCCCGTAGTATTCATGAAAAACTGTTTTTT | CASSPPRSIHEKLFF
TRBJ1-2 | 16 | TRBD1 | few | TRBV19 | TGTGCCAGTAGTATAGATAACTCGGACAGGCCCTATGGCTACACCTTC | CASSIDNSDRPYGYTF
TRBJ1-1 | 16 | - | - | TRBV5-1 | TGCGCCAGCAGCTTGGTGGCAGGGCCACCGAACACTGAAGCTTTCTTT | CASSLVAGPPNTEAFF
TRBJ2-7 | 19 | TRBD2 | - | TRBV6-6 | TGTGCCAGCAGTCCCTCCCGGGGAGCGACTAGCGGGGTCTCCTACGAGCAGTACTTC | CASSPSRGATSGVSYEQYF
TRBJ1-2 | 13 | - | - | TRBV6-5 | TGTGCCAGCAGTTACTTGCAGAACTATGGCTACACCTTC | CASSYLQNYGYTF
TRBJ2-5 | 14 | - | - | TRBV9 | TGTGCCAGCAGCGTAGGCCCCGAGCGAGAGACCCAGTACTTC | CASSVGPERETQYF
TRBJ2-1 | 13 | - | - | TRBV2 | TGTGCCAGCAGTGCAGGTTATTTCAATGAGCAGTTCTTC | CASSAGYFNEQFF
TRBJ2-7 | 12 | - | - | TRBV3-1/TRBV3-2 | TGTGCCAGCAGCCAGGGGGCTCACGAGCAGTACTTC | CASSQGAHEQYF
TRBJ2-7 | 15 | - | - | TRBV2 | TGTGCCAGCAGGGCCGGGACACGTACCACCTACGAGCAGTACTTC | CASRAGTRTTYEQYF
TRBJ1-1 | 12 | - | - | TRBV1 | TGCACCAAAGGACAGGCGGGGACTGAAGCTTTCTTT | CTKGQAGTEAFF
TRBJ2-3 | 11 | - | - | TRBV5-4 | TGTGCCAGCAGCCCGGGGGATACGCAGTATTTT | CASSPGDTQYF
TRBJ2-5 | 11 | - | - | TRBV13 | TGTGCCAGCAGCTTCGGGGAGACCCAGTACTTC | CASSFGETQYF
TRBJ1-2 | 19 | TRBD1 | - | TRBV9 | TGTGCCAGCAGCGTAGGAGGTTCTCCGGGACAGGGGGCGAAGGGCGGCTACACCTTC | CASSVGGSPGQGAKGGYTF